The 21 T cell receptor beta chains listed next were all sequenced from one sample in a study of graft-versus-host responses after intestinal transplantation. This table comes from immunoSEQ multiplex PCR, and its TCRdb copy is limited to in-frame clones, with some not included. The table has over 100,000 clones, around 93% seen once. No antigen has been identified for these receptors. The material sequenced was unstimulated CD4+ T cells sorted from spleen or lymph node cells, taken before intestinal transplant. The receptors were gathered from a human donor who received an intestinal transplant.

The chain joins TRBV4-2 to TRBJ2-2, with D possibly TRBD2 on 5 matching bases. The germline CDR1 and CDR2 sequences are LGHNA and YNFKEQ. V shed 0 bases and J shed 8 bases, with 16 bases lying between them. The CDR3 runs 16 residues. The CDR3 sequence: CASSQDQTRFGGELFF. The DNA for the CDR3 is TGTGCCAGCAGCCAAGACCAAACTAGGTTTGGTGGGGAGCTGTTTTTT.

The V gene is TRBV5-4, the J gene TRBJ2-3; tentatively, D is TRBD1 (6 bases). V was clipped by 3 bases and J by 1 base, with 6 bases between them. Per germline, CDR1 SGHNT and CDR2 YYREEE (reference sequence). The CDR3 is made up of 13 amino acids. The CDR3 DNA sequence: TGTGCCAGCAGCTGGACAGGCACAGATACGCAGTATTTT. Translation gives CASSWTGTDTQYF.

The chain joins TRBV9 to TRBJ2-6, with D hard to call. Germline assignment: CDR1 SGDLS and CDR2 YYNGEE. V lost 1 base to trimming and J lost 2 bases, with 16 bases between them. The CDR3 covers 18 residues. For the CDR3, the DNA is TGTGCCAGCAGCGTATACCCCGGCCCGTATGCTGGGGCCAACGTCCTGACTTTC. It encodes CASSVYPGPYAGANVLTF.

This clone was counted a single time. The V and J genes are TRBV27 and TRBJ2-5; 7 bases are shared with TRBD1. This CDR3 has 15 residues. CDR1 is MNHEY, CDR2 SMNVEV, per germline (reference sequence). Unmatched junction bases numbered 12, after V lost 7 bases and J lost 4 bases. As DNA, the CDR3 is TGTGCCAGCAAGGAAACGGGACAGCCAAGAGAGACCCAGTACTTC. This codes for CASKETGQPRETQYF.

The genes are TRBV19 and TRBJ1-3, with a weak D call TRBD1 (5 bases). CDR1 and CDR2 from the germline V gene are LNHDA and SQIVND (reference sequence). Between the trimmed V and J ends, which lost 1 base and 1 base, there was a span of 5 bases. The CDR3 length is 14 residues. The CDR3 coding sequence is TGTGCCAGTAGTATAGGACAGTCTGGAAACACCATATATTTT. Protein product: CASSIGQSGNTIYF.

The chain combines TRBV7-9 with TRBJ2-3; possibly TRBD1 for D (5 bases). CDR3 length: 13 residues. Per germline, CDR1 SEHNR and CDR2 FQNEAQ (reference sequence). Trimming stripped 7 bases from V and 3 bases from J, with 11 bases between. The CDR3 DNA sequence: TGTGCCAGCAACAAGGACATAACAGATACGCAGTATTTT. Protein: CASNKDITDTQYF.

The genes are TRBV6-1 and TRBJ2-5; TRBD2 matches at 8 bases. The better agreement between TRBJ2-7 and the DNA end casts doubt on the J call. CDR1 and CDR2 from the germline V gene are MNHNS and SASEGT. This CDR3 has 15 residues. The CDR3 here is CASSEISGRTNEQYF. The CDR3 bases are TGTGCCAGCAGTGAAATCAGCGGGAGAACGAACGAGCAGTACTTC.

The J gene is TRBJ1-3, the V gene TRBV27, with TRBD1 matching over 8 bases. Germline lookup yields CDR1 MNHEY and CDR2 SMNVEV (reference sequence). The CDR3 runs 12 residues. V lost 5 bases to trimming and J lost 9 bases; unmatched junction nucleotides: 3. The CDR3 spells CASSTGGGTIYF. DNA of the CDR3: TGTGCCAGCAGTACAGGGGGGGGCACCATATATTTT.

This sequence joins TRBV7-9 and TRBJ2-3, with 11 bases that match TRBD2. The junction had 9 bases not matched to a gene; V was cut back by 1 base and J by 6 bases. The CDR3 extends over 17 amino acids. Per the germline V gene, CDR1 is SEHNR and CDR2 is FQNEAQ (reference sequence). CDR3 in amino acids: CASSLEISGRAGDTQYF. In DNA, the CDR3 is TGTGCCAGCAGCTTAGAAATTAGCGGGAGGGCCGGGGATACGCAGTATTTT.

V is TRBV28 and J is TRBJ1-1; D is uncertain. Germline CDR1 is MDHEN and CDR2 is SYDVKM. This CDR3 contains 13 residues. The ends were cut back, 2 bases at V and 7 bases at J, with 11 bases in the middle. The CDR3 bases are TGTGCCAGCAGTTTAGGCAGGAGAAGTGAAGCTTTCTTT. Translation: CASSLGRRSEAFF.

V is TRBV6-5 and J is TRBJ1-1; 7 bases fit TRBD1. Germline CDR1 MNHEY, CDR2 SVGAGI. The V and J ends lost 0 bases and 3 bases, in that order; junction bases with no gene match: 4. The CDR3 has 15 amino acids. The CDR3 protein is CASSYSVGTDTEAFF. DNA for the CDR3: TGTGCCAGCAGTTACTCGGTAGGGACAGACACTGAAGCTTTCTTT.

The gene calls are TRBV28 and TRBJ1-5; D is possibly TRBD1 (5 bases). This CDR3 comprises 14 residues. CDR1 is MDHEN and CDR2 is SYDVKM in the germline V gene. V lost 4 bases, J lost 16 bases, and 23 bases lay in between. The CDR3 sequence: CASSSWGKERFQHF. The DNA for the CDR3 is TGTGCCAGCAGTTCTTGGGGGAAGGAAAGGTTTCAACATTTT.

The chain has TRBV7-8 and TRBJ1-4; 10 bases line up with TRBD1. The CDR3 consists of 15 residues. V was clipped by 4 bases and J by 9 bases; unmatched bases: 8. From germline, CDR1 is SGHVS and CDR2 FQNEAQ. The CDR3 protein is CASSSRDRGTQKLFF. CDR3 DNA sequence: TGTGCCAGCAGCTCCCGGGACAGGGGAACTCAAAAACTGTTTTTT.

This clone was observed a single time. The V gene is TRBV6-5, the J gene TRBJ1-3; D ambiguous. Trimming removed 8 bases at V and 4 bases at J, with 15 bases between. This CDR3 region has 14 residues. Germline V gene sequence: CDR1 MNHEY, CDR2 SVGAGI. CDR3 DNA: TGTGCCAGCCTCCGCCGGGCTACAGGAAACACCATATATTTT. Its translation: CASLRRATGNTIYF.

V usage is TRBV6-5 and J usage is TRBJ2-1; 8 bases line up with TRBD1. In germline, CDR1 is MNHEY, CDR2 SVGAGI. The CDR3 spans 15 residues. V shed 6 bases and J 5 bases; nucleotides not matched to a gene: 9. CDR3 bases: TGTGCCAGCAGCCTCGGGACAGGCCGAAACAATGAGCAGTTCTTC. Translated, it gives CASSLGTGRNNEQFF.

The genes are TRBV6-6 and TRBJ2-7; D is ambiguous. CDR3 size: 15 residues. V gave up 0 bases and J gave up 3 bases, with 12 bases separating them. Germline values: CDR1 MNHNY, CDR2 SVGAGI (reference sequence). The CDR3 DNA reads TGTGCCAGCAGTTACTCGATATTGGATAGCTACGAGCAGTACTTC. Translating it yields CASSYSILDSYEQYF.

The CDR3 loop is CASSVNWNTDTQYF. The DNA for the CDR3 is TGTGCCAGCAGTGTGAACTGGAACACAGATACGCAGTATTTT. This sequence joins TRBV6-4 and TRBJ2-3; no definite D call. Trimming took 4 bases from V and 2 from J, leaving 10 bases between them. There are 14 residues in the CDR3. Germline V lookup: CDR1 MRHNA, CDR2 SNTAGT.

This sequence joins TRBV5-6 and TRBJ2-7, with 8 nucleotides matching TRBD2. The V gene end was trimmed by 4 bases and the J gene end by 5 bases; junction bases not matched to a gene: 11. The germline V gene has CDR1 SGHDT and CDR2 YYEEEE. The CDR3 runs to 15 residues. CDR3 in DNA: TGTGCCAGCAGCCGTGGAGCGGGAGTCCTGAACGAGCAGTACTTC. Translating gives CASSRGAGVLNEQYF.

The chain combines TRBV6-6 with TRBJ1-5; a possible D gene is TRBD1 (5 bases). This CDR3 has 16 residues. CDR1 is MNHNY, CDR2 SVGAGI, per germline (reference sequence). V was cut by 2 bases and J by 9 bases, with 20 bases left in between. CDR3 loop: CASSYPRTIQSGPQHF. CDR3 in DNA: TGTGCCAGCAGTTACCCTCGGACAATCCAATCGGGGCCCCAGCATTTT.

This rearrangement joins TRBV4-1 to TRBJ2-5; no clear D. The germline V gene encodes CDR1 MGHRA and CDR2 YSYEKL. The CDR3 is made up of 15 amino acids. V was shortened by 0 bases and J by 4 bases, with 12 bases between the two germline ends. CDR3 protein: CASSQELHSGETQYF. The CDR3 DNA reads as TGCGCCAGCAGCCAAGAACTTCACTCGGGAGAGACCCAGTACTTC.

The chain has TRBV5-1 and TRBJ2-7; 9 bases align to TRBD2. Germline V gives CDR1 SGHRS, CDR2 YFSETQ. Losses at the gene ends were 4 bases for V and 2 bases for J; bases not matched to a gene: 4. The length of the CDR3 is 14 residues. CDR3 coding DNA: TGCGCCAGCAGCCCGGGGACTAGCCCCTACGAGCAGTACTTC. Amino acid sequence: CASSPGTSPYEQYF. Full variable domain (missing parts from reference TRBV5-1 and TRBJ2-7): KAGVTQTPRYLIKTRGQQVTLSCSPISGHRSVSWYQQTPGQGLQFLFEYFSETQRNKGNFPGRFSGRQFSNSRSEMNVSTLELGDSALYLCASSPGTSPYEQYFGPGTRLTVT.